Given below is one TCR beta chain in context. Antigen unknown. Trimming took off 7 bases at V and 10 bases at J, with 13 bases between the two ends. The CDR3 loop spans 11 amino acids. Germline CDR1 reads LNHDA; CDR2 reads SQIVND (reference sequence). These data come from a study of beta chain features in type 1 diabetes. Study in general: On cell yields, gender and age, patients and healthy donors were similar. Study outcomes and limitations: Across all four CD4+ subsets, people with type 1 diabetes showed modestly shorter TCRB CDR3s.

The study reverse transcribed the entire isolated RNA, so it sequenced expressed TCRB transcripts. Clones were read by immunoSEQ multiplex PCR, and TCRdb kept only the in-frame ones, dropping some. The profile shows roughly 700,000 clones, around 15% of them singletons. The material sequenced was naive CD4+ T cells from blood. The clonotype originates from a man between 18 and 29 years old with type 1 diabetes. This chain uses TRBV19 with TRBJ1-1; D not resolved. DNA for the CDR3: TGTGCCAGTAAGAAACGGTTTGTAGCTTTCTTT. Its protein product is CASKKRFVAFF.